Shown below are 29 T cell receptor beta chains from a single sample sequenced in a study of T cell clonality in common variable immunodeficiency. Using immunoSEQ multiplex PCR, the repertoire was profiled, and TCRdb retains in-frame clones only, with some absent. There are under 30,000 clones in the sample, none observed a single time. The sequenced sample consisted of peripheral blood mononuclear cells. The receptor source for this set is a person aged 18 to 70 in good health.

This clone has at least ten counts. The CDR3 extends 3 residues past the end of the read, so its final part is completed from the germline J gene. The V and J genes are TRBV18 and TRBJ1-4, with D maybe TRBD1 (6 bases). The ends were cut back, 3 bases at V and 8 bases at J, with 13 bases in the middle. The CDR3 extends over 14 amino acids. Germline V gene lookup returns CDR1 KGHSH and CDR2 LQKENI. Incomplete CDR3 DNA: TGTGCCAGCTCACCGTTCGGGGGGCCAGAAAAA. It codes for CASSPFGGPEK. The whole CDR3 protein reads CASSPFGGPEKLFF.

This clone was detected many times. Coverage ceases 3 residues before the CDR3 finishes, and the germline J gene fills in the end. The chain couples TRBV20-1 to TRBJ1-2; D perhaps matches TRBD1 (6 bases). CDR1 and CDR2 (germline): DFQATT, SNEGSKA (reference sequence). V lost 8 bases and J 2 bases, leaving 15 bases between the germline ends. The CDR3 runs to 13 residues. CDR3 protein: CSYHRDGNYGYTF. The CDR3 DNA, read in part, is TGCAGTTATCACAGGGACGGGAACTATGGC.

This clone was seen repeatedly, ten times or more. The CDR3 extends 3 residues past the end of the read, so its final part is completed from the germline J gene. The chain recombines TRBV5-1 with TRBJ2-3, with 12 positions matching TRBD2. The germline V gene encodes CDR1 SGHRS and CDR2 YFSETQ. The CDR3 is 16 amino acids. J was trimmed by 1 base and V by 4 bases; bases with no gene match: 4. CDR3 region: CASSLRTSGGTDTQYF. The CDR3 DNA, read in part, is TGCGCCAGCAGCCTGCGGACTAGCGGGGGCACAGATACG.

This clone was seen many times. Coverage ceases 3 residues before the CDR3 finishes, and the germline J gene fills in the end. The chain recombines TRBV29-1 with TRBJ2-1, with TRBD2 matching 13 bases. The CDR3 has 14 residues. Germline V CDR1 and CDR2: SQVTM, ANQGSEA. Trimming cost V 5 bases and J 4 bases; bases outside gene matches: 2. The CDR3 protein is CSVRLAGGYNEQFF. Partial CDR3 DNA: TGCAGCGTTAGACTAGCGGGGGGATACAATGAG.

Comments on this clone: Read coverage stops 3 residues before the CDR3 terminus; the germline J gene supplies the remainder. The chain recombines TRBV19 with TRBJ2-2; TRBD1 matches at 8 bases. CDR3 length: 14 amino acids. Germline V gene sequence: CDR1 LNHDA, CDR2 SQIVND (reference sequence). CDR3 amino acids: CASFESGGNEKLFF. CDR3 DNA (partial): TGTGCCAGCTTTGAGTCAGGGGGCAATGAAAAG.

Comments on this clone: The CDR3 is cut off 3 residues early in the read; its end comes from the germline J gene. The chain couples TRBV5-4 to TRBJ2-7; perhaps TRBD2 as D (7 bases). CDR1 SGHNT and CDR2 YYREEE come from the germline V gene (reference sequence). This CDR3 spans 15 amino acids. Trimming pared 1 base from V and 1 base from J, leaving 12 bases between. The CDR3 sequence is CASSLLGGGSYEQYF. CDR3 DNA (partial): TGTGCCAGCAGCTTGTTAGGGGGGGGTTCCTACGAG.

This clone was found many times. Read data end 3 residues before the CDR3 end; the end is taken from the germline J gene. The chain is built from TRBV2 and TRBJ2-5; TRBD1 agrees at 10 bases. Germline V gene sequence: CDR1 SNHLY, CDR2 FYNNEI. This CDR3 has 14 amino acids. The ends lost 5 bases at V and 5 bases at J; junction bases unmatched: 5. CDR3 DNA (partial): TGTGCCAGCAGTCAGGGACAGGGGTGGGAGACC. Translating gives CASSQGQGWET. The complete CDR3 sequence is CASSQGQGWETQYF.

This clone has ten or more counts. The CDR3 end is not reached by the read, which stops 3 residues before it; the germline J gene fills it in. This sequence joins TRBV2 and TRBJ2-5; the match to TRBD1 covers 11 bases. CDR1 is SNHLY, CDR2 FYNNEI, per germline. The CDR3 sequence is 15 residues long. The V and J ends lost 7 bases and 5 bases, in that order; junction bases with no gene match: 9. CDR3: CASTRTGGSRETQYF. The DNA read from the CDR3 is TGTGCCAGCACCAGGACAGGGGGCTCTCGGGAGACC.

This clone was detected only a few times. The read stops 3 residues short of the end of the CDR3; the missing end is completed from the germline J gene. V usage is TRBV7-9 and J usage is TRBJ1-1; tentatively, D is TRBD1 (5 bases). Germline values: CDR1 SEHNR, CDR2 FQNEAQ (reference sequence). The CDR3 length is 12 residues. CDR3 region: CASSSGTAEAFF. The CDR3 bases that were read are TGTGCCAGCAGCAGCGGGACCGCCGAA.

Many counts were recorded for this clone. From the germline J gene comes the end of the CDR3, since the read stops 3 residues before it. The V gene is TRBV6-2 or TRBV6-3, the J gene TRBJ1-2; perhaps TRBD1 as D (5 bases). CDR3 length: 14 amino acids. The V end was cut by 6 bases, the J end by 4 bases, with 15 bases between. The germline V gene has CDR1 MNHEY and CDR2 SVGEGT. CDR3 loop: CASSARVEGYGYTF. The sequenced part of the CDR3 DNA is TGTGCCAGCAGCGCCAGGGTGGAGGGCTATGGC.

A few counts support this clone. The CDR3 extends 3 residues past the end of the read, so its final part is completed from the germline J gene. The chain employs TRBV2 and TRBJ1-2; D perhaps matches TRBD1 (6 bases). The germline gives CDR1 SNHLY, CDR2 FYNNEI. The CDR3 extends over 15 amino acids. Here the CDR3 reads CASIGGDIYTDTYTF. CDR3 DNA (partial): TGTGCCAGCATTGGGGGGGACATATACACAGATACC.

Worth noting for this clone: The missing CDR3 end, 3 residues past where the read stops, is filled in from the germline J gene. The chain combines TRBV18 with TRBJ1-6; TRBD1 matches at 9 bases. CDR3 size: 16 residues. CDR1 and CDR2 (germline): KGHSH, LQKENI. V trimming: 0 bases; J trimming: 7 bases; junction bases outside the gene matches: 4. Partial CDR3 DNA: TGTGCCAGCTCACCACCCGGGACAGGGACCAATTCACCC. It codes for CASSPPGTGTNSP. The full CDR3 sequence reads CASSPPGTGTNSPLHF.

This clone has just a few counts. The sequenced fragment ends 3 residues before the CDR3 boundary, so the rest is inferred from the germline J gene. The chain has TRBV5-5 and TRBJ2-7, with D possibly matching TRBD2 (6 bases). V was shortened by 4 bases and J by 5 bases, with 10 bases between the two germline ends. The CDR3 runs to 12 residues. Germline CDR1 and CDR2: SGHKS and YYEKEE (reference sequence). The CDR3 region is CASSETSHEQYF. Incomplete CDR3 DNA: TGTGCCAGCAGCGAGACTAGTCACGAG.

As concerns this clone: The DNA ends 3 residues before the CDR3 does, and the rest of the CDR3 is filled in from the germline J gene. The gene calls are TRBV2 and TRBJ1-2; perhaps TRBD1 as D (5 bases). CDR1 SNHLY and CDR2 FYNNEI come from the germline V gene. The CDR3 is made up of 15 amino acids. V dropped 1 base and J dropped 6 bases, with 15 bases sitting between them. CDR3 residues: CASSEGGTLIHGYTF. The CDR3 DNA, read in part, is TGTGCCAGCAGTGAAGGGGGGACTCTAATACATGGC.

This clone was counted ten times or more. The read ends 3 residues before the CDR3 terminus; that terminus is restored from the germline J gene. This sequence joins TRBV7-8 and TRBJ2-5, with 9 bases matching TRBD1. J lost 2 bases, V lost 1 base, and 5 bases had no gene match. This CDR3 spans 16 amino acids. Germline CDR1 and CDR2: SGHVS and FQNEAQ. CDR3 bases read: TGTGCCAGCAGCTTAGAGGGACAGGGCCCACAAGAGACC. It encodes CASSLEGQGPQET. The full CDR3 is CASSLEGQGPQETQYF.

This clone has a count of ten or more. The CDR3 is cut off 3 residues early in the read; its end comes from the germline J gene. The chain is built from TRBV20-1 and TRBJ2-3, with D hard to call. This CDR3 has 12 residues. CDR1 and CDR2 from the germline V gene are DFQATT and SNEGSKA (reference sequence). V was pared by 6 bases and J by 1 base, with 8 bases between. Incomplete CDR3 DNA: TGCAGTGCGACTTATGGCACAGATACG. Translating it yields CSATYGTDT. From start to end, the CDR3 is CSATYGTDTQYF.

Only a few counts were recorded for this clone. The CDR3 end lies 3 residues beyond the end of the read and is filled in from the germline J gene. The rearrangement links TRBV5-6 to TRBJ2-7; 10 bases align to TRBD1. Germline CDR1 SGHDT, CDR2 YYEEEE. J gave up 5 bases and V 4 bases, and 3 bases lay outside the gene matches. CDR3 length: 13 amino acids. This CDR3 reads CASSLDRGHEQYF. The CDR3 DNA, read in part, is TGTGCCAGCAGCCTCGACAGGGGGCACGAG.

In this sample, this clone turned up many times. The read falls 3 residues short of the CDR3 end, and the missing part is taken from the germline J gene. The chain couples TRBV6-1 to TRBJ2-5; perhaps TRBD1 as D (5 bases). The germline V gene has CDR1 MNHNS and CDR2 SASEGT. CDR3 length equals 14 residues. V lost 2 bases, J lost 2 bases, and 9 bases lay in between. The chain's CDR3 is CASSEPNRQETQYF. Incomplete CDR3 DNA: TGTGCCAGCAGTGAACCGAACAGGCAAGAGACC.

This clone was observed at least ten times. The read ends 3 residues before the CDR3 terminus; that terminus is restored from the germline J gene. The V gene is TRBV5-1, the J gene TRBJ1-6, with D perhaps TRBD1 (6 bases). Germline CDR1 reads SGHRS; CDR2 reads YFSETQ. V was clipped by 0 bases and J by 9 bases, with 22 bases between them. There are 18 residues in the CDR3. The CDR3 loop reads CASSLVASKTGFLSPLHF. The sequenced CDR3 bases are TGCGCCAGCAGCTTGGTGGCCTCCAAGACAGGATTCCTTTCACCC.

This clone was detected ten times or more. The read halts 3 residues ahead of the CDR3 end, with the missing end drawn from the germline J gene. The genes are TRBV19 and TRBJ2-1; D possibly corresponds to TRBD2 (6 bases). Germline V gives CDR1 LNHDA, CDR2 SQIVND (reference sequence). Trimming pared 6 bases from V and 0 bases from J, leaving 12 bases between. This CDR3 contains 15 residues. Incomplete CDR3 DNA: TGTGCCAGTAGCTGGGACTCGAGCTCCTACAATGAG. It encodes CASSWDSSSYNE. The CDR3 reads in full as CASSWDSSSYNEQFF.

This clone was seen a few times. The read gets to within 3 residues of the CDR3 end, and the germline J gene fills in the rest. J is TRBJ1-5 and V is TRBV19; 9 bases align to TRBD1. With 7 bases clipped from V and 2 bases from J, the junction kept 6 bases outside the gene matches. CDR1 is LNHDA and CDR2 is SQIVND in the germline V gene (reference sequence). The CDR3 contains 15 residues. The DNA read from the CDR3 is TGTGCCAGTATGGGACAGGGAGGGGGCAATCAGCCC. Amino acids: CASMGQGGGNQP. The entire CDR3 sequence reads CASMGQGGGNQPQHF.

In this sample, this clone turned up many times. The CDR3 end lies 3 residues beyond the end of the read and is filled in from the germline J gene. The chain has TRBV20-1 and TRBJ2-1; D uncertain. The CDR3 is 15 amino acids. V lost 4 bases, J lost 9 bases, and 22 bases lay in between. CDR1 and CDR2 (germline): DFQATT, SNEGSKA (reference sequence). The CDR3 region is CSAILSSSPNREQFF. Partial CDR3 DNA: TGCAGTGCTATCCTATCTAGTAGTCCGAATCGTGAG.

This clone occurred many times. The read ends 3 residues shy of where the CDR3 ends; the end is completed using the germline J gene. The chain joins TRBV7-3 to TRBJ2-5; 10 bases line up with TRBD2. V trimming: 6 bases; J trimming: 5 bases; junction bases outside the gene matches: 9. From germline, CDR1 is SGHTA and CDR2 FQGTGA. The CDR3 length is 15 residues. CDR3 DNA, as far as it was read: TGTGCCAGCAGTCCCGGGACTAGCGTTGTGGAGACC. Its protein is CASSPGTSVVET. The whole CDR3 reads CASSPGTSVVETQYF.

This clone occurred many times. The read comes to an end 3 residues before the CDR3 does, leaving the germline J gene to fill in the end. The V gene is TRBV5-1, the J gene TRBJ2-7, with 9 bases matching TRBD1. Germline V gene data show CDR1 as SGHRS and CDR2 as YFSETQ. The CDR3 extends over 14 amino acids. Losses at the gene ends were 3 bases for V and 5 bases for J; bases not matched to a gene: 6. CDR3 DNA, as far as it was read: TGCGCCAGCAGCTCCGGGACAGGGAACCACGAG. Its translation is CASSSGTGNHE. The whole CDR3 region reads CASSSGTGNHEQYF. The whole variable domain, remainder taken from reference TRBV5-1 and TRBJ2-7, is KAGVTQTPRYLIKTRGQQVTLSCSPISGHRSVSWYQQTPGQGLQFLFEYFSETQRNKGNFPGRFSGRQFSNSRSEMNVSTLELGDSALYLCASSSGTGNHEQYFGPGTRLTVT.

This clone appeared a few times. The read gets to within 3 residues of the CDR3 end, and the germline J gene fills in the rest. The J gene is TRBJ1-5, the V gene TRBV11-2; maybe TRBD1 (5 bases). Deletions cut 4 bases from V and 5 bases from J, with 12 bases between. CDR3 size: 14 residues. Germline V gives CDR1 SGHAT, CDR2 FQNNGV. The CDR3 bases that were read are TGTGCCAGCAGCTCAGACAGTTCCTATCAGCCC. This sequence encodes CASSSDSSYQP. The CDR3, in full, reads CASSSDSSYQPQHF.

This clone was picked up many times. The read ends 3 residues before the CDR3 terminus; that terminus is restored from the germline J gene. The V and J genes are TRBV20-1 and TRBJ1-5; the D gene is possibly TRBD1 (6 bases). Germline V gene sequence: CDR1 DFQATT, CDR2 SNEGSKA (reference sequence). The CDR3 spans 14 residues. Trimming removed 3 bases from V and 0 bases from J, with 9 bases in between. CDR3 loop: CSARAGVSNQPQHF. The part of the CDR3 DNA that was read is TGCAGTGCTAGGGCAGGGGTTAGCAATCAGCCC.

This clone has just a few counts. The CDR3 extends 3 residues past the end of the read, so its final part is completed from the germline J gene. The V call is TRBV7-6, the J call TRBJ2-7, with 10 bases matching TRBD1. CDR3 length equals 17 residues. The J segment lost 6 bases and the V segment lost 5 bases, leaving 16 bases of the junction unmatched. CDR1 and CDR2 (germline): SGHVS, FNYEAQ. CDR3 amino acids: CASSLRPAGTGDSEQYF. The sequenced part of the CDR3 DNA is TGTGCCAGCAGCCTACGACCGGCCGGGACAGGGGACTCCGAG.

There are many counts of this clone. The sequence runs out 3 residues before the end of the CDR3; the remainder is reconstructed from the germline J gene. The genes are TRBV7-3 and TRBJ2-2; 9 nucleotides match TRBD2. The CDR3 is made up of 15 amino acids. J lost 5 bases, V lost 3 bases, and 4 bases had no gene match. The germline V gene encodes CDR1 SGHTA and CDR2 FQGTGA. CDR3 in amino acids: CASSFAGGGTGELFF. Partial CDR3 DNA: TGTGCCAGCAGCTTCGCGGGGGGGGGTACCGGGGAG.

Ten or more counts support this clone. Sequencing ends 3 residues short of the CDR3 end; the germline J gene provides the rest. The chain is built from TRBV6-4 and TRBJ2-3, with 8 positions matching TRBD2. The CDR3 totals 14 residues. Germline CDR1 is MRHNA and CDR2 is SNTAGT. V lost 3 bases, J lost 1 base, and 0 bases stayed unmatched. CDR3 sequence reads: CASSEAGGTDTQYF. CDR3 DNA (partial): TGTGCCAGCAGTGAAGCGGGGGGCACAGATACG.